The 22 T cell receptor beta chains given below trace back to one sample, sequenced in a study of blood T cell repertoires in COVID-19. Sequencing was performed with immunoSEQ multiplex PCR; in TCRdb, only in-frame clones are kept and a portion is missing. The sample has 70,000 to 90,000 clones; around 76% are singletons. The specimen was peripheral blood. These receptor sequences come from a human donor in a cohort sampled during active COVID-19.

The V gene is TRBV7-9, the J gene TRBJ1-1; D not resolved. V gave up 6 bases and J gave up 6 bases, with 8 bases separating them. Germline CDR1 SEHNR, CDR2 FQNEAQ (reference sequence). This CDR3 region has 11 residues. CDR3 in DNA: TGTGCCAGCAGGGAGGCTTCTGAAGCTTTCTTT. This encodes CASREASEAFF.

The chain links TRBV11-3 to TRBJ2-1, with D possibly being TRBD2 (6 bases). Trimming removed 5 bases from V and 4 bases from J, with 15 bases in between. CDR3 size: 15 residues. Germline values: CDR1 SGHNT, CDR2 YENEEA. The CDR3 is CASSPTSRIYNEQFF. CDR3 bases: TGTGCCAGCAGCCCTACTAGCCGAATTTACAATGAGCAGTTCTTC.

Points on this clone: The junction departs from the called germline gene at one end, perhaps through a read error. The chain combines TRBV6-5 with TRBJ2-3, with 7 bases that match TRBD2. There are 15 residues in the CDR3. Germline loops: CDR1 MNHEY, CDR2 SVGAGI. The DNA for the CDR3 is TGTGCCGGCAGGAGACTAGCAGGTAGCACAGATACGCAGTATTTT. Translating gives CAGRRLAGSTDTQYF.

The J gene is TRBJ2-2, the V gene TRBV4-1, with D tentatively TRBD1 (6 bases). Germline CDR1 MGHRA, CDR2 YSYEKL. The germline V and J ends were trimmed by 4 bases and 5 bases, with 11 bases remaining between them. The CDR3 has 14 residues. The CDR3: CASSLVRGTGELFF. The CDR3 nucleotides read TGCGCCAGCAGCCTCGTCAGGGGAACCGGGGAGCTGTTTTTT.

CDR3 loop: CSVARTYEQYV. The CDR3 DNA sequence: TGCAGCGTTGCAAGGACTTACGAGCAGTACGTC. V and J are TRBV29-1 and TRBJ2-7; weak D call: TRBD2 (5 bases). This CDR3 region has 11 residues. Trimming pared 4 bases from V and 4 bases from J, leaving 8 bases between. Germline V CDR1 and CDR2: SQVTM, ANQGSEA.

The chain uses TRBV12-3 or TRBV12-4 and TRBJ2-3, with D uncertain. Deletions cut 5 bases from V and 5 bases from J, with 11 bases between. The CDR3 sequence is 13 residues long. Here the CDR3 reads CASSRTVRDTQYF. CDR3 DNA: TGTGCCAGCAGTCGCACTGTGAGAGATACGCAGTATTTT.

In regard to this clone: Additional DNA sequences in this sample encode the identical CDR3. J is TRBJ2-1 and V is TRBV6-4, with D maybe TRBD2 (6 bases). Germline-derived CDR1 and CDR2 are MRHNA and SNTAGT. This CDR3 is built from 16 residues. Trimming pared 0 bases from V and 2 bases from J, leaving 11 bases between. Here the CDR3 reads CASSDSAGGPYNEQFF. The DNA of the CDR3 is TGTGCCAGCAGTGACTCAGCCGGGGGACCCTACAATGAGCAGTTCTTC.

The chain joins TRBV4-1 to TRBJ1-3, with TRBD1 matching 8 bases. From germline, CDR1 is MGHRA and CDR2 YSYEKL. The CDR3 contains 18 residues. V lost 1 base, J lost 2 bases, and 10 bases stayed unmatched. The chain's CDR3 is CASSQGRQGKRAGNTIYF. The CDR3 DNA reads as TGCGCCAGCAGCCAAGGGCGACAGGGGAAGAGAGCTGGAAACACCATATATTTT.

This clone was found a few times. The gene calls are TRBV3-1 (or the pseudogene TRBV3-2) and TRBJ2-1; D possibly corresponds to TRBD2 (6 bases). CDR1 is LGHDT, CDR2 YNNKEL, per germline (reference sequence). This CDR3 contains 16 residues. Trimming removed 0 bases at V and 6 bases at J, with 15 bases between. This chain's CDR3 is CASSQETSPGVNEQFF. The DNA for the CDR3 is TGTGCCAGCAGCCAAGAAACTAGCCCTGGAGTCAATGAGCAGTTCTTC.

This clone was counted many times. The rearrangement joins TRBV21-1 to TRBJ2-7; TRBD1, as called in the table, went unchecked against the DNA. TRBV21-1 corresponds to a pseudogene. The CDR3 has 15 amino acids. CDR3 coding DNA: TGTGCCAGCAGCAAAGGACACACCGTCTCCTACGAGCAGTACTTC. Encoded protein: CASSKGHTVSYEQYF.

This rearrangement joins TRBV30 to TRBJ2-1; perhaps TRBD2 as D (6 bases). The CDR3 contains 14 residues. Germline-derived CDR1 and CDR2 are GTSNPN and SVGIG (reference sequence). Trimming shortened V by 2 bases and J by 7 bases, and 15 bases separated the two germline ends. The CDR3, as DNA: TGTGCCTGGAGTCTTGGGCGCGGGGATAATGAGCAGTTCTTC. Translating it yields CAWSLGRGDNEQFF.

This rearrangement joins TRBV6-5 to TRBJ2-7; possibly TRBD2 for D (6 bases). Germline lookup yields CDR1 MNHEY and CDR2 SVGAGI. Trimming cost V 6 bases and J 3 bases, with 15 bases left between them. The CDR3 covers 14 residues. The CDR3 nucleotides read TGTGCCAGCAGCCAAAGCGGGCCGAGCTACGAGCAGTACTTC. Translation: CASSQSGPSYEQYF.

The chain joins TRBV29-1 to TRBJ2-1, with 7 bases fitting TRBD1. The germline V gene encodes CDR1 SQVTM and CDR2 ANQGSEA. The V gene end was trimmed by 5 bases and the J gene end by 6 bases; junction bases not matched to a gene: 7. The CDR3 spans 13 residues. The CDR3 is CSVQGVRINEQFF. The CDR3 DNA sequence: TGCAGCGTTCAGGGGGTTCGTATCAATGAGCAGTTCTTC.

The CDR3 DNA is TGTGCCAGCTCACCCGCGGGAATCTCTAACTATGGCTACACCTTC. It specifies CASSPAGISNYGYTF. J is TRBJ1-2 and V is TRBV18; D is undetermined. The germline V gene has CDR1 KGHSH and CDR2 LQKENI. The V end lost 3 bases, the J end lost 0 bases, and 11 bases lay between the germline ends. CDR3 length: 15 amino acids.

This rearrangement joins TRBV6-6 to TRBJ2-7; D gene unclear. This CDR3 contains 15 residues. Per germline, CDR1 MNHNY and CDR2 SVGAGI (reference sequence). The ends were cut back, 0 bases at V and 0 bases at J, with 9 bases in the middle. The CDR3 region has the DNA TGTGCCAGCAGTTACTCGATCGGTCCCTCCTACGAGCAGTACTTC. Protein product: CASSYSIGPSYEQYF.

V usage is TRBV6-1 and J usage is TRBJ2-1, with 14 positions matching TRBD2. V gave up 5 bases and J gave up 8 bases; unmatched junction bases: 5. The CDR3 totals 15 residues. Germline CDR1 is MNHNS and CDR2 is SASEGT. CDR3 sequence (DNA): TGTGCCAGCAGTTTGACTAGCGGGGGGGCAGATGAGCAGTTCTTC. It specifies CASSLTSGGADEQFF.

This chain uses TRBV7-9 with TRBJ1-6, with D perhaps matching TRBD1 (5 bases). This CDR3 contains 16 residues. Trimming took 1 base from V and 0 from J, leaving 7 bases between them. Germline CDR1 and CDR2: SEHNR and FQNEAQ (reference sequence). The CDR3 is CASSLGQSSYNSPLHF. The CDR3 region has the DNA TGTGCCAGCAGCTTAGGACAGAGCTCCTATAATTCACCCCTCCACTTT. The variable domain in full, with the rest retrieved from reference TRBV7-9 and TRBJ1-6, is DTGVSQNPRHKITKRGQNVTFRCDPISEHNRLYWYRQTLGQGPEFLTYFQNEAQLEKSRLLSDRFSAERPKGSFSTLEIQRTEQGDSAMYLCASSLGQSSYNSPLHFGNGTRLTVT.

The rearrangement joins TRBV19 to TRBJ2-2; D not certain. V lost 1 base and J lost 7, with 10 bases in between. This CDR3 is built from 14 residues. Per germline, CDR1 LNHDA and CDR2 SQIVND (reference sequence). The CDR3 is CASSIVQNGGELFF. CDR3 nucleotides: TGTGCCAGTAGTATAGTCCAGAATGGCGGGGAGCTGTTTTTT. The full variable domain, with the rest looked up from reference TRBV19 and TRBJ2-2, is DGGITQSPKYLFRKEGQNVTLSCEQNLNHDAMYWYRQDPGQGLRLIYYSQIVNDFQKGDIAEGYSVSREKKESFPLTVTSAQKNPTAFYLCASSIVQNGGELFFGEGSRLTVL.

This clone appeared a single time. CDR3 region: CASSLGTGVNQPQHF. The CDR3 DNA is TGTGCCAGCAGCTTAGGGACAGGGGTCAATCAGCCCCAGCATTTT. The rearrangement uses TRBV7-9 and TRBJ1-5; 9 nucleotides line up with TRBD1. Germline loops: CDR1 SEHNR, CDR2 FQNEAQ (reference sequence). The CDR3 has 15 amino acids. The V gene end was trimmed by 1 base and the J gene end by 3 bases; junction bases not matched to a gene: 1.

The chain uses TRBV30 and TRBJ1-3; perhaps TRBD1 as D (6 bases). The CDR3 length is 13 residues. CDR1 is GTSNPN and CDR2 is SVGIG in the germline V gene (reference sequence). V was cut by 2 bases and J by 7 bases, with 12 bases left in between. This CDR3 reads CAWSFTGQNTIYF. CDR3 coding DNA: TGTGCCTGGAGTTTTACAGGGCAGAACACCATATATTTT.

V usage is TRBV29-1 and J usage is TRBJ1-1; tentative D call: TRBD1 (5 bases). CDR3 length: 13 amino acids. V shed 2 bases and J shed 6 bases, with 13 bases lying between them. Per the germline V gene, CDR1 is SQVTM and CDR2 is ANQGSEA. The CDR3 DNA reads as TGCAGCGTTGAACGTGCAGGGAAGGCTGAAGCTTTCTTT. This gives the protein CSVERAGKAEAFF.

V gene TRBV24-1 combines with J gene TRBJ2-5; 8 positions agree with TRBD1. Unmatched junction bases numbered 7, after V lost 4 bases and J lost 1 base. There are 16 residues in the CDR3. The germline gives CDR1 KGHDR, CDR2 SFDVKD. Here the CDR3 reads CATSEQGQGFQETQYF. The DNA for the CDR3 is TGTGCCACCAGTGAACAAGGACAGGGCTTCCAAGAGACCCAGTACTTC.